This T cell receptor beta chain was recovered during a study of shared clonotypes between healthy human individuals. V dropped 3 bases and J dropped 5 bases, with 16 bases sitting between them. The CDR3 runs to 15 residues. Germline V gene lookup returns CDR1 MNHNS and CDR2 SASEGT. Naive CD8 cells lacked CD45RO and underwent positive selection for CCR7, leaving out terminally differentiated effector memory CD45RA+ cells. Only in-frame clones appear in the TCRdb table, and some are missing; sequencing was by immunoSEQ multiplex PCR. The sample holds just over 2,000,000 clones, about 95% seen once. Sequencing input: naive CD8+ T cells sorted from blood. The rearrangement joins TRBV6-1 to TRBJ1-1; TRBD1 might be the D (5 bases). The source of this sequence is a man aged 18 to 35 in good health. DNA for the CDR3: TGTGCCAGCAGTGACCACCAGGGTATGAGAACTGAAGCTTTCTTT. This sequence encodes CASSDHQGMRTEAFF.